This TCR beta chain was sequenced in a study of blood T cell repertoires in COVID-19. Study details: The United States, Italy and Spain were the sources of the acute and convalescent COVID-19 samples. Sample material is recorded as cDNA or gDNA derived from T cells, B-cell-depleted T cells, or PBMCs.

The method was immunoSEQ multiplex PCR; TCRdb's version includes in-frame clones alone and lacks a portion of them. The sample lists about 71,000 clones, 82% occurring once. This CDR3 comprises 17 residues. The germline gives CDR1 SGDLS, CDR2 YYNGEE. Trimming removed 3 bases from V and 0 bases from J; junction bases left unmatched: 9. The rearrangement uses TRBV9 and TRBJ2-1; TRBD2 matches at 7 bases. Sequencing input: peripheral blood. This sequence originates from a woman older than 75 with acute or convalescent COVID-19. In DNA, the CDR3 is TGTGCCAGCAGCGCCGAGCGGGACCCCAGCTCCTACAATGAGCAGTTCTTC. Protein product: CASSAERDPSSYNEQFF.